Listed below are T cell receptor beta chains from one sample, sequenced in a study of T cells in Graves' hyperthyroidism and ophthalmopathy. TCRdb analysed the multiplex PCR reads with MiXCR anew, one entry per CDR3 protein. The table records 250,000 to 300,000 distinct CDR3 sequences, 13% to 15% of them present only once. The sample taken for sequencing was blood. These receptors were taken from a woman in her 40s with Graves' hyperthyroidism that later progressed to Graves' ophthalmopathy. Each CDR3 is given with its conserved first and last residue. The D gene is left open where the match is weak. Only some rows state a clone size, as once, few, many or a class for expanded clones.

CDR3aa	CDR3nt	abundance	j_gene	d_gene	v_gene
CATSDFGAGELFF	TGTGCCACCAGTGATTTCGGTGCCGGGGAGCTGTTTTTT	many	TRBJ2-2	.	TRBV24-1
CASSPRLAGYNEQFF	TGTGCCAGCAGCCCCAGACTAGCCGGCTACAATGAGCAGTTCTTC	.	TRBJ2-1	TRBD2	TRBV9
CASSSSGLGLEQYF	TGTGCCAGCAGCTCTAGCGGACTTGGGCTAGAGCAGTACTTC	many	TRBJ2-7	TRBD2	TRBV11-2
CASKRGFVLDNSPLHF	TGTGCCAGCAAAAGGGGGTTTGTCCTCGATAATTCACCCCTCCACTTT	many	TRBJ1-6	.	TRBV2
CASSYKGAESNEKLFF	TGTGCCAGCAGTTATAAGGGGGCGGAAAGTAATGAAAAACTGTTTTTT	many	TRBJ1-4	TRBD1	TRBV6-6
CASSLETSGVSYEQYF	TGTGCCAGCAGTCTAGAGACTAGCGGGGTCTCCTACGAGCAGTACTTC	many	TRBJ2-7	TRBD2	TRBV28
CASSQVRREWGTQYF	TGTGCCAGCAGCCAAGTCCGACGGGAGTGGGGAACGCAGTATTTT	many	TRBJ2-3	.	TRBV3-1
CASSQDLAGTSTDTQYF	TGCGCCAGCAGCCAAGATCTAGCAGGGACTAGCACAGATACGCAGTATTTT	many	TRBJ2-3	.	TRBV4-1
CASGSTTSGSAFGEQFF	TGTGCTAGTGGTTCCACCACTAGCGGGAGTGCCTTCGGGGAGCAGTTCTTC	many	TRBJ2-1	TRBD2	TRBV12-5
CASSWLSSGGNEQFF	TGTGCCAGCAGCTGGCTCTCTAGCGGGGGAAATGAGCAGTTCTTC	many	TRBJ2-1	TRBD2	TRBV11-2
CASSSGTLSSPLHF	TGTGCCAGCAGTTCCGGGACGCTCTCTTCACCCCTCCACTTT	many	TRBJ1-6	.	TRBV12-3/TRBV12-4
CASSNNQGLSGANVLTF	TGTGCCAGTAGTAATAATCAGGGGCTCTCTGGGGCCAACGTCCTGACTTTC	many	TRBJ2-6	.	TRBV19
CASSSDFYGYTF	TGTGCCAGCAGCTCGGACTTCTATGGCTACACCTTC	many	TRBJ1-2	.	TRBV12-3/TRBV12-4
CASRQGFFSYNEQFF	TGTGCCAGCAGACAGGGTTTCTTCTCCTACAATGAGCAGTTCTTC	few	TRBJ2-1	.	TRBV28
CASSMGLAGSYNEQFF	TGTGCCAGCAGCATGGGACTAGCGGGATCCTACAATGAGCAGTTCTTC	.	TRBJ2-1	TRBD2	TRBV11-1
CASSLRTGDQETQYF	TGCGCCAGCAGCTTAAGGACAGGGGACCAAGAGACCCAGTACTTC	many	TRBJ2-5	TRBD1	TRBV5-1
CASSLVMTGTLNYGGYTF	TGTGCCAGCAGCTTGGTAATGACAGGGACTTTGAACTATGGAGGCTACACCTTC	few	TRBJ1-2	TRBD1	TRBV5-6
CASTPGLASYNEQFF	TGTGCCAGTACCCCCGGACTAGCGTCTTACAATGAGCAGTTCTTC	many	TRBJ2-1	TRBD2	TRBV19
CASSDPGPSSYNEQFF	TGTGCCAGCAGCGACCCGGGACCAAGCTCCTACAATGAGCAGTTCTTC	many	TRBJ2-1	.	TRBV6-2/TRBV6-3
CASSPQTSANTGELFF	TGTGCCAGCTCACCCCAGACTAGCGCTAACACCGGGGAGCTGTTTTTT	.	TRBJ2-2	TRBD2	TRBV18
CASSSGTSGTETQYF	TGTGCCAGCAGCTCCGGGACTAGCGGGACCGAGACCCAGTACTTC	many	TRBJ2-5	TRBD2	TRBV13
CASSLVGQAVNEQYF	TGTGCCAGCAGCTTAGTTGGCCAGGCGGTCAACGAGCAGTACTTC	.	TRBJ2-7	.	TRBV13
CASSHRDRGQGEQYF	TGCGCCAGCAGCCACCGGGACAGGGGGCAAGGCGAGCAGTACTTC	many	TRBJ2-7	TRBD1	TRBV4-1
CASSPGGVGEQFF	TGTGCCAGCTCACCGGGTGGGGTAGGTGAGCAGTTCTTC	many	TRBJ2-1	.	TRBV18
CASSQAGTGSNYGYTF	TGCGCCAGCAGCCAAGCCGGGACAGGGTCTAACTATGGCTACACCTTC	many	TRBJ1-2	TRBD1	TRBV4-1
CSARERPGRANTEAFF	TGCAGTGCTAGAGAGAGACCGGGACGGGCGAACACTGAAGCTTTCTTT	many	TRBJ1-1	.	TRBV20-1
CASSSTEMNTEAFF	TGTGCCAGCAGTTCGACAGAGATGAACACTGAAGCTTTCTTT	many	TRBJ1-1	.	TRBV12-3/TRBV12-4
CASSHPGTGIYEQYF	TGCGCCAGCAGCCACCCCGGGACAGGAATCTACGAGCAGTACTTC	.	TRBJ2-7	TRBD1	TRBV4-1
CASSERGHMNTEAFF	TGTGCCAGCAGTGAAAGGGGACACATGAACACTGAAGCTTTCTTT	.	TRBJ1-1	.	TRBV2
CASSSSFHYEQYF	TGTGCCAGCAGTTCTAGTTTTCACTACGAGCAGTACTTC	few	TRBJ2-7	.	TRBV28
CSAGDRVGTYEQYF	TGCAGTGCTGGGGACAGGGTGGGAACCTACGAGCAGTACTTC	many	TRBJ2-7	TRBD1	TRBV20-1
CSAAALWGAPEETQYF	TGCAGTGCTGCTGCGCTTTGGGGCGCGCCCGAAGAGACCCAGTACTTC	few	TRBJ2-5	.	TRBV20-1
CASSAQTGGPTDTQYF	TGTGCCAGCAGTGCCCAAACAGGGGGCCCCACAGATACGCAGTATTTT	few	TRBJ2-3	TRBD1	TRBV2
CASSFLGLAAYEQYF	TGTGCCAGCAGCTTTCTCGGACTAGCGGCCTACGAGCAGTACTTC	.	TRBJ2-7	TRBD2	TRBV7-2
CASSGFYEQYF	TGTGCCAGCAGTGGGTTCTACGAGCAGTACTTC	many	TRBJ2-7	.	TRBV28
CASTTGELFF	TGCGCCAGCACCACCGGGGAGCTGTTTTTT	many	TRBJ2-2	.	TRBV5-1
CASSQETAGGPWDTQYF	TGCGCCAGCAGCCAAGAAACAGCGGGAGGGCCTTGGGATACGCAGTATTTT	.	TRBJ2-3	TRBD2	TRBV4-1
CASSSQGSSLWEKLFF	TGTGCCAGCAGCTCTCAAGGTTCTTCGCTTTGGGAAAAACTGTTTTTT	.	TRBJ1-4	.	TRBV7-9
CASSLSPGPRDQPQHF	TGTGCCAGCAGTTTATCTCCCGGGCCGAGGGATCAGCCCCAGCATTTT	few	TRBJ1-5	.	TRBV27
CASKGLGTEAFF	TGTGCCAGCAAGGGGTTAGGGACTGAAGCTTTCTTT	few	TRBJ1-1	.	TRBV14
CASSFGGLAGAGEQFF	TGTGCCAGCAGCTTTGGGGGGCTAGCGGGAGCGGGTGAGCAGTTCTTC	many	TRBJ2-1	TRBD2	TRBV7-3
CASPGRQGTQYF	TGTGCCAGCCCGGGCCGCCAAGGTACGCAGTATTTT	many	TRBJ2-3	.	TRBV2
CASSFAVTETQYF	TGTGCCAGCAGTTTTGCCGTCACGGAGACCCAGTACTTC	many	TRBJ2-5	.	TRBV12-3/TRBV12-4
CASSENPGNEQFF	TGCGCCAGCAGTGAGAACCCTGGGAATGAGCAGTTCTTC	.	TRBJ2-1	.	TRBV10-1
CASSLSPGLYNEQFF	TGTGCCAGCAGCTTATCCCCGGGACTATACAATGAGCAGTTCTTC	many	TRBJ2-1	TRBD2	TRBV11-1
CSARERGHYSNQPQHF	TGCAGTGCCCGAGAGAGGGGGCACTATAGCAATCAGCCCCAGCATTTT	.	TRBJ1-5	TRBD1	TRBV20-1
CASSQVVAFPNTGELFF	TGTGCCAGCAGCCAAGTAGTCGCATTTCCGAACACCGGGGAGCTGTTTTTT	few	TRBJ2-2	.	TRBV3-1
CSAKRGDRGLQETQYF	TGCAGTGCTAAAAGGGGTGACAGGGGGCTCCAAGAGACCCAGTACTTC	many	TRBJ2-5	TRBD1	TRBV20-1
CSVPGRKDSSNEKLFF	TGCAGCGTTCCAGGTAGAAAGGACAGCTCTAATGAAAAACTGTTTTTT	many	TRBJ1-4	.	TRBV29-1
CASSPDPLAGQETQYF	TGTGCCAGCAGCCCCGACCCCCTAGCGGGGCAAGAGACCCAGTACTTC	many	TRBJ2-5	TRBD2	TRBV7-3
CASSSWTGEDPEAFF	TGTGCCAGCAGTTCGTGGACAGGGGAGGACCCTGAAGCTTTCTTT	many	TRBJ1-1	TRBD1	TRBV27
CASSPQGLAGGRSSYNEQFF	TGTGCCAGCTCACCACAGGGACTAGCGGGAGGGCGAAGCTCCTACAATGAGCAGTTCTTC	.	TRBJ2-1	TRBD2	TRBV18
CASSLRGSYNEQFF	TGTGCCAGCAGCTTACGGGGGTCCTACAATGAGCAGTTCTTC	many	TRBJ2-1	.	TRBV3-1
CASSPSRRDNSPLHF	TGTGCCAGCAGTCCCAGCCGACGAGATAATTCACCCCTCCACTTT	.	TRBJ1-6	.	TRBV2